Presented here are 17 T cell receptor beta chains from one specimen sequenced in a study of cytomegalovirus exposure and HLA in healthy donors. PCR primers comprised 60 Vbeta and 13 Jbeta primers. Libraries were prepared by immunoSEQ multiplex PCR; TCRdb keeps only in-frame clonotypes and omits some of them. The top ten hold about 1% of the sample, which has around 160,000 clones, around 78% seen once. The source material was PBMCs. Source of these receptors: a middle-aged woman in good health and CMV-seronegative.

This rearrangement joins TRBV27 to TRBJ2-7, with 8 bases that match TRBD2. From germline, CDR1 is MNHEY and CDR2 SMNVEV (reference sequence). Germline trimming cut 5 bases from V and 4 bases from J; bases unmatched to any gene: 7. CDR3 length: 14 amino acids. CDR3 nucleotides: TGTGCCAGCAGTATCGGGGGGGCAAGGTACGAGCAGTACTTC. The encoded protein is CASSIGGARYEQYF.

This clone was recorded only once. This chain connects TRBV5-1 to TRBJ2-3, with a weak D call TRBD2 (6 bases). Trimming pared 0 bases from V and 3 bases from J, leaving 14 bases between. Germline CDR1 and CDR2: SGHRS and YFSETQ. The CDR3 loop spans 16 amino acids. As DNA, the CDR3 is TGCGCCAGCAGCTTGGGGCAGGGAGGTGGAACAGATACGCAGTATTTT. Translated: CASSLGQGGGTDTQYF.

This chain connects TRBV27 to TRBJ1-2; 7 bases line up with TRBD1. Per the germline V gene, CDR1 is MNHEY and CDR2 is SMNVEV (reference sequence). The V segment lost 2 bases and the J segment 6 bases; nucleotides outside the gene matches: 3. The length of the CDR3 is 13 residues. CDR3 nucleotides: TGTGCCAGCAGTTTAGAAGGGGGCCATGGCTACACCTTC. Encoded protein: CASSLEGGHGYTF.

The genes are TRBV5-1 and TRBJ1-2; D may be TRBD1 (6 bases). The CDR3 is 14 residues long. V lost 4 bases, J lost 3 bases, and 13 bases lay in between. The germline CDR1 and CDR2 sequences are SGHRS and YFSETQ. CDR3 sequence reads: CASSPEGGDYGYTF. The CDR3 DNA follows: TGCGCCAGCAGCCCCGAAGGGGGGGACTATGGCTACACCTTC.

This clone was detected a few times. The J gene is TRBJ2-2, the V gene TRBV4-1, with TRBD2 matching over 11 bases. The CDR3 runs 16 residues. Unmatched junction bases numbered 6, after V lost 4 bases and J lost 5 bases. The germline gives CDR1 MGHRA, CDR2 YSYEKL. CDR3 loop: CASSPRLAGLTGELFF. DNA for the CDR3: TGCGCCAGCAGCCCCCGACTAGCGGGACTGACCGGGGAGCTGTTTTTT.

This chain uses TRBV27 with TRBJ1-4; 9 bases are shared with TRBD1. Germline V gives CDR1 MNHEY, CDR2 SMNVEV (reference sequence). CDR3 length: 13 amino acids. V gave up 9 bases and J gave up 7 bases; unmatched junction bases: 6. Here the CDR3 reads CASGDRDSEKLFF. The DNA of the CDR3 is TGTGCCAGTGGGGACAGGGACAGTGAAAAACTGTTTTTT. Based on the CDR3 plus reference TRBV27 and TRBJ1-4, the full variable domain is EAQVTQNPRYLITVTGKKLTVTCSQNMNHEYMSWYRQDPGLGLRQIYYSMNVEVTDKGDVPEGYKVSRKEKRNFPLILESPSPNQTSLYFCASGDRDSEKLFFGSGTQLSVL.

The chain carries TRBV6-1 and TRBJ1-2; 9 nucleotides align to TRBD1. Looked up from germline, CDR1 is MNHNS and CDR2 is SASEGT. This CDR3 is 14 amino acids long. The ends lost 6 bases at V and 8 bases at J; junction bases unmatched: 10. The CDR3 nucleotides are TGTGCCAGCAGCCTGGGACAGGGTGAGAGAGGCTACACCTTC. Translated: CASSLGQGERGYTF.

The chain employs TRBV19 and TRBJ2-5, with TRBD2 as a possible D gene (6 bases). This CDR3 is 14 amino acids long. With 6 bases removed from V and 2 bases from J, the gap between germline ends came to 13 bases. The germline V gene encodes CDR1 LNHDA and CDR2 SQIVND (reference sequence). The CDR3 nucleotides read TGTGCCAGTAGGAAGGGTCGGGGGCAAGAGACCCAGTACTTC. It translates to CASRKGRGQETQYF.

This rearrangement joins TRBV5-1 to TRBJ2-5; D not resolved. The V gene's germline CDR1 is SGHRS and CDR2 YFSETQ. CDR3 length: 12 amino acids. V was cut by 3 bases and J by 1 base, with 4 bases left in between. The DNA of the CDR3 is TGCGCCAGCAGCTCTTTCCAAGAGACCCAGTACTTC. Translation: CASSSFQETQYF.

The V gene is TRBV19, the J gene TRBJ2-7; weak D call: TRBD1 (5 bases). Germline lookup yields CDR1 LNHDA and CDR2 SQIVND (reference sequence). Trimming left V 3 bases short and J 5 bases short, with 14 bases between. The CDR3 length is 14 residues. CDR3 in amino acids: CASSMPRAAHEQYF. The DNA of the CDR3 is TGTGCCAGTAGTATGCCCAGGGCGGCCCACGAGCAGTACTTC.

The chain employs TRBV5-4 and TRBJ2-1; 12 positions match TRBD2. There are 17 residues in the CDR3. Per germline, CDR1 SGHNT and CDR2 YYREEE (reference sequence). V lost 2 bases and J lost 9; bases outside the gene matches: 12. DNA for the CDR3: TGTGCCAGCAGCTTACTAGCGGGAGGACAGCGGAAGGGTGAGCAGTTCTTC. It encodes CASSLLAGGQRKGEQFF. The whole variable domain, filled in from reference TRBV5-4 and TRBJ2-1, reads ETGVTQSPTHLIKTRGQQVTLRCSSQSGHNTVSWYQQALGQGPQFIFQYYREEENGRGNFPPRFSGLQFPNYSSELNVNALELDDSALYLCASSLLAGGQRKGEQFFGPGTRLTVL.

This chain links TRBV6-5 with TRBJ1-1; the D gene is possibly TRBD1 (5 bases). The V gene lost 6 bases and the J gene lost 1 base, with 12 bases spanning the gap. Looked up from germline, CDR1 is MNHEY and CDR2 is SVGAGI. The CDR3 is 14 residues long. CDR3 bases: TGTGCCAGCAGCCTCCCCCAGGGGAACACTGAAGCTTTCTTT. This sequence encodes CASSLPQGNTEAFF.

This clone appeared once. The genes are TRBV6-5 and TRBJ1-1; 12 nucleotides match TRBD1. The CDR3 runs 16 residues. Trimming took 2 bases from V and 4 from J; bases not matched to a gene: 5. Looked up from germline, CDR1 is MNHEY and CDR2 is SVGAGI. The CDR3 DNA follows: TGTGCCAGCAGTTACAGACCGGGACAGGGGGCCACTGAAGCTTTCTTT. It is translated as CASSYRPGQGATEAFF.

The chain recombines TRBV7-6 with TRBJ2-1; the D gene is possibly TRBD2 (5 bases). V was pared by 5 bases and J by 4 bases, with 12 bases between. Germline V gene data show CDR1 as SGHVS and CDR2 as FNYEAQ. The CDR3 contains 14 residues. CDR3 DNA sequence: TGTGCCAGCAGCCCGACGAGACTATACAATGAGCAGTTCTTC. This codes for CASSPTRLYNEQFF.

The CDR3 sequence is CASSDRQDGDEQYF. CDR3 sequence (DNA): TGTGCCAGCAGCGACCGTCAGGACGGGGACGAGCAGTACTTC. This chain joins TRBV9 and TRBJ2-7; D is perhaps TRBD2 (5 bases). Trimming removed 3 bases at V and 5 bases at J, with 15 bases between. The CDR3 loop spans 14 amino acids. CDR1 SGDLS and CDR2 YYNGEE come from the germline V gene.

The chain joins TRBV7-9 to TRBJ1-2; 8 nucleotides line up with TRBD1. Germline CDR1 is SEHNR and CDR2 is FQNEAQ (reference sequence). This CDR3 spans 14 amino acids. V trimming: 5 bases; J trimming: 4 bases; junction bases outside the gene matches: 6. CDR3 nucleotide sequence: TGTGCCAGCAGCCCCGCAGGGGGCGGCTATGGCTACACCTTC. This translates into CASSPAGGGYGYTF. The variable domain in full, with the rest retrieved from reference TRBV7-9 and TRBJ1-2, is DTGVSQNPRHKITKRGQNVTFRCDPISEHNRLYWYRQTLGQGPEFLTYFQNEAQLEKSRLLSDRFSAERPKGSFSTLEIQRTEQGDSAMYLCASSPAGGGYGYTFGSGTRLTVV.

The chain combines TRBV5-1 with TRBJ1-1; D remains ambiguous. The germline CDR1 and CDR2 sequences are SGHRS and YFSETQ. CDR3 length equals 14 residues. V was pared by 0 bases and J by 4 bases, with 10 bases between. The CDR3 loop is CASSLGGAATEAFF. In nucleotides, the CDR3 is TGCGCCAGCAGCTTGGGCGGTGCCGCCACTGAAGCTTTCTTT.